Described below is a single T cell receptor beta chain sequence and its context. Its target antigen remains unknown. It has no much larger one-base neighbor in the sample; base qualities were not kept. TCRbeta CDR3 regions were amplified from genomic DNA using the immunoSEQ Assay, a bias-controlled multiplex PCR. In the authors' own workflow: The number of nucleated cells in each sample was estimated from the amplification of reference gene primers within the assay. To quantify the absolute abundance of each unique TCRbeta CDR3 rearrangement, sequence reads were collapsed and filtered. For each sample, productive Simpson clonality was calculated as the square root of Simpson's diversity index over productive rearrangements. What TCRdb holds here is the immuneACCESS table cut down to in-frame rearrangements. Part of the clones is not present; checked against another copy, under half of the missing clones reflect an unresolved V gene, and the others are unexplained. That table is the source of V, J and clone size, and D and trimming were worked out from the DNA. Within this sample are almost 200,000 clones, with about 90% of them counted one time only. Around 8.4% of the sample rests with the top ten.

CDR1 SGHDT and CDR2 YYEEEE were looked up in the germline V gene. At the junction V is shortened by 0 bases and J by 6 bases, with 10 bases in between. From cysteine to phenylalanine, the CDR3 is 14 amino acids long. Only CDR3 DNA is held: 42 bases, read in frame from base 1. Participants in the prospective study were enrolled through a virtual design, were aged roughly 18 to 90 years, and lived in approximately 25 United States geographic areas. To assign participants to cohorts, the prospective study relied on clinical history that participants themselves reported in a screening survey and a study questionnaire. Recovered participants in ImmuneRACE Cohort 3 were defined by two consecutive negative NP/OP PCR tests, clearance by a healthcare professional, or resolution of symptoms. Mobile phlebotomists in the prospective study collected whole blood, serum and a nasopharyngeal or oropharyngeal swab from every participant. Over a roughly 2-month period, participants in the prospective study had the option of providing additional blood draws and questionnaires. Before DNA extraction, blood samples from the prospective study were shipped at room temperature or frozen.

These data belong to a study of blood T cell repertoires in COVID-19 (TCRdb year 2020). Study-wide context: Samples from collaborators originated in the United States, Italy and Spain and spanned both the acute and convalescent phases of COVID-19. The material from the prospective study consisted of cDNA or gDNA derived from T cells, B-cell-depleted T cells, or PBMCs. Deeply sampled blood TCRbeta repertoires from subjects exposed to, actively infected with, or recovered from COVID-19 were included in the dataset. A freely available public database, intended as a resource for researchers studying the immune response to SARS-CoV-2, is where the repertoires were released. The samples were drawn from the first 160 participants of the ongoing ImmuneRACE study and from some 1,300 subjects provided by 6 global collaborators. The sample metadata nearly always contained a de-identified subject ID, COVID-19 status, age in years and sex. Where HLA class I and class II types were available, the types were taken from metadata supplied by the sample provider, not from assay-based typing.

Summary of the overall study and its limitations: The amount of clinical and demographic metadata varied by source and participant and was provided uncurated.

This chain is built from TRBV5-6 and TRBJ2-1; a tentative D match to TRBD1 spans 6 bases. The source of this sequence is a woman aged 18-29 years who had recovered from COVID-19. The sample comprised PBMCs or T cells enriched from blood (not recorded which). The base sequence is TGTGCCAGCAGCTTGGCCGGGACAAGCAATGAGCAGTTCTTC. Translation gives CASSLAGTSNEQFF.